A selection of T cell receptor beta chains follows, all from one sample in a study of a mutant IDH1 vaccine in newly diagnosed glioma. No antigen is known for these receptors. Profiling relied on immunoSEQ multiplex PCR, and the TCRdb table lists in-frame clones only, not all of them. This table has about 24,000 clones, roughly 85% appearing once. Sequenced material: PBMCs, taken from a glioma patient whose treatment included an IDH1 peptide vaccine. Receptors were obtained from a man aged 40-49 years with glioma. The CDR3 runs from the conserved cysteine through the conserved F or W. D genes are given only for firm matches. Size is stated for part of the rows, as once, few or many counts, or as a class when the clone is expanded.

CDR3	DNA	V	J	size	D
CASGEGSTDTQYF	TGTGCCAGCGGTGAGGGGTCCACAGATACGCAGTATTTT	TRBV19	TRBJ2-3	.	.
CASSPGPNTEAFF	TGTGCCAGCAGCCCAGGGCCGAACACTGAAGCTTTCTTT	TRBV11-3	TRBJ1-1	.	.
CASGTGNYGYTF	TGTGCCAGCGGGACAGGGAACTATGGCTACACCTTC	TRBV5-8	TRBJ1-2	medium-sized	TRBD1
CASSAGQGAYGYTF	TGTGCCAGCAGCGCCGGACAGGGCGCCTATGGCTACACCTTC	TRBV6-5	TRBJ1-2	.	TRBD1
CASAVWEFTDTQYF	TGTGCCAGCGCGGTCTGGGAATTCACAGATACGCAGTATTTT	TRBV14	TRBJ2-3	.	.
CASSPGGGLSGANVLTF	TGTGCCAGCAGCCCGGGCGGGGGTCTGTCTGGGGCCAACGTCCTGACTTTC	TRBV7-9	TRBJ2-6	.	TRBD2
CASSAYVAGANVLTF	TGCGCCAGCAGTGCCTACGTCGCTGGGGCCAACGTCCTGACTTTC	TRBV10-1	TRBJ2-6	.	.
CASSESGTQYF	TGTGCCAGCAGTGAATCAGGCACGCAGTATTTT	TRBV6-1	TRBJ2-3	few	.
CASSLTERNYGYTF	TGTGCCAGCAGCTTGACAGAGAGGAACTATGGCTACACCTTC	TRBV7-8	TRBJ1-2	.	.
CASSLSPGGITVKMNTEAFF	TGTGCCAGCAGTTTATCTCCCGGGGGGATAACAGTGAAGATGAACACTGAAGCTTTCTTT	TRBV27	TRBJ1-1	once	.
CASSQSGRAADTQYF	TGTGCCAGCAGCCAAAGCGGGAGAGCGGCGGATACGCAGTATTTT	TRBV16	TRBJ2-3	.	TRBD2
CASSLGAGPYNEQFF	TGTGCCAGCAGCTTGGGGGCAGGGCCTTACAATGAGCAGTTCTTC	TRBV5-4	TRBJ2-1	few	.
CSFKGLAGRETQYF	TGCAGCTTTAAAGGACTAGCGGGAAGAGAGACCCAGTACTTC	TRBV29-1	TRBJ2-5	few	TRBD2
CASSESGGKDTDTQYF	TGCGCCAGCAGTGAGTCCGGCGGGAAAGACACAGATACGCAGTATTTT	TRBV10-1	TRBJ2-3	.	.
CASSPWDRMNYGYTF	TGTGCCAGCAGCCCATGGGACAGGATGAACTATGGCTACACCTTC	TRBV6-5	TRBJ1-2	.	TRBD1
CSVEIPNRGSSNEQFF	TGCAGCGTCGAGATCCCCAACAGGGGGAGTAGCAATGAGCAGTTCTTC	TRBV29-1	TRBJ2-1	.	TRBD1
CASSLAGTSGSYEQYF	TGTGCCAGCAGCTTAGCCGGGACTAGCGGGAGCTACGAGCAGTACTTC	TRBV7-9	TRBJ2-7	.	TRBD2
CASSYRPGTSAYEQYF	TGTGCCAGCAGCTATCGACCCGGGACTTCTGCCTACGAGCAGTACTTC	TRBV9	TRBJ2-7	.	.
CASSENAGRGQPQHF	TGTGCCAGCAGTGAAAACGCGGGGCGAGGTCAGCCCCAGCATTTT	TRBV6-1	TRBJ1-5	.	.
CASSVPSHEQFF	TGTGCCAGCAGTGTTCCTAGCCATGAGCAGTTCTTC	TRBV6-1	TRBJ2-1	.	.
CASSRDRRVATNEKLFF	TGTGCCAGCTCGCGGGACAGGAGAGTTGCAACTAATGAAAAACTGTTTTTT	TRBV18	TRBJ1-4	.	TRBD1
CASSPAGGRVSTNEKLFF	TGTGCCAGCAGCCCCGCGGGCGGTCGAGTCTCAACTAATGAAAAACTGTTTTTT	TRBV7-9	TRBJ1-4	.	.
CASSSQPVYGYTF	TGTGCCAGCAGCTCTCAGCCAGTCTATGGCTACACCTTC	TRBV7-9	TRBJ1-2	.	.
CASTLGPLGYTF	TGTGCCAGCACCCTGGGACCTCTGGGCTACACCTTC	TRBV6-1	TRBJ1-2	.	.
CASSIANRGQDGYTF	TGTGCCAGCAGCATCGCCAACAGGGGGCAGGATGGCTACACCTTC	TRBV4-2	TRBJ1-2	.	TRBD1
CASSPGPLNTEAFF	TGTGCCAGCAGTCCGGGACCTTTGAACACTGAAGCTTTCTTT	TRBV11-3	TRBJ1-1	few	.
CASTPREAEQFF	TGTGCCAGCACCCCACGGGAGGCTGAGCAGTTCTTC	TRBV7-9	TRBJ2-1	.	TRBD2
CASSVGLLATTDTQYF	TGTGCCAGCAGTGTCGGGCTACTAGCGACAACAGATACGCAGTATTTT	TRBV6-1	TRBJ2-3	.	TRBD2
CASSIVAGPYNEQFF	TGTGCCAGTAGTATAGTGGCGGGGCCCTACAATGAGCAGTTCTTC	TRBV19	TRBJ2-1	.	.
CASSPQGHMGRMGEQFF	TGTGCCAGCAGCCCCCAGGGCCACATGGGGAGAATGGGTGAGCAGTTCTTC	TRBV27	TRBJ2-1	.	.
CASSRLAGVQFF	TGTGCCAGCAGTAGACTAGCGGGGGTGCAGTTCTTC	TRBV6-1	TRBJ2-1	.	TRBD2
CASRNDGSYEQYF	TGTGCCAGTAGAAACGACGGCTCCTACGAGCAGTACTTC	TRBV19	TRBJ2-7	.	.
CASSLGGLAGDGTDTQYF	TGTGCCAGCAGCCTAGGAGGGTTAGCGGGAGACGGCACAGATACGCAGTATTTT	TRBV7-9	TRBJ2-3	.	TRBD2
CASSLGGGGLASYEQYF	TGTGCCAGCAGCTTGGGGGGTGGAGGACTAGCCTCCTACGAGCAGTACTTC	TRBV11-1	TRBJ2-7	.	TRBD2
CASSSLYNEQFF	TGTGCCAGCAGCTCCTTATACAATGAGCAGTTCTTC	TRBV11-2	TRBJ2-1	.	.
CSVEEGGRNTIYF	TGCAGCGTAGAGGAAGGTGGTAGGAACACCATATATTTT	TRBV29-1	TRBJ1-3	.	.
CASQMRVRDTEAFF	TGTGCCAGTCAGATGAGGGTAAGGGACACTGAAGCTTTCTTT	TRBV11-2	TRBJ1-1	.	.
CASVGRQNYEQYF	TGTGCCAGCGTAGGGCGTCAGAACTACGAGCAGTACTTC	TRBV5-6	TRBJ2-7	.	.
CASGPGTVAPYGYTF	TGTGCCAGCGGGCCCGGGACCGTGGCCCCCTATGGCTACACCTTC	TRBV6-6	TRBJ1-2	.	.
CSVDKGGRDRDTQYF	TGCAGCGTTGATAAAGGCGGGAGGGATAGAGATACGCAGTATTTT	TRBV29-1	TRBJ2-3	few	TRBD2
CASSNGPRDLLSGANVLTF	TGTGCCAGCTCCAATGGGCCCCGGGACTTACTGTCTGGGGCCAACGTCCTGACTTTC	TRBV2	TRBJ2-6	.	.
CASSVRGGYTF	TGTGCCAGTAGTGTCCGAGGTGGCTACACCTTC	TRBV19	TRBJ1-2	few	.
CASRLGRIYEQYF	TGTGCCAGCAGATTGGGACGGATCTACGAGCAGTACTTC	TRBV6-1	TRBJ2-7	few	.
CASSLYQGGYTF	TGTGCCAGCAGCTTATATCAGGGGGGCTACACCTTC	TRBV7-2	TRBJ1-2	.	.
CASSQDLWVSEAFF	TGCGCCAGCAGCCAAGATCTCTGGGTTTCTGAAGCTTTCTTT	TRBV4-1	TRBJ1-1	.	.
CASSLTSGNYEQYF	TGTGCCAGCAGTTTGACTAGCGGGAACTACGAGCAGTACTTC	TRBV27	TRBJ2-7	once	TRBD2
CASTPRAGRAIAEQYF	TGTGCCAGCACCCCCCGGGCCGGGAGGGCCATAGCCGAGCAGTACTTC	TRBV9	TRBJ2-7	.	TRBD2
CASSLGTGNNEQFF	TGTGCCAGCAGCCTTGGGACAGGTAACAATGAGCAGTTCTTC	TRBV6-5	TRBJ2-1	.	TRBD1
CAWSGGQGAQWPYGYTF	TGTGCCTGGAGTGGGGGACAGGGGGCGCAATGGCCCTATGGCTACACCTTC	TRBV30	TRBJ1-2	few	TRBD1
CASSVGQGGYGYTF	TGTGCCAGCAGTGTAGGACAGGGGGGCTATGGCTACACCTTC	TRBV6-1	TRBJ1-2	.	TRBD1
CASSPGQGAAEAFF	TGTGCCAGCAGCCCCGGACAGGGGGCGGCTGAAGCTTTCTTT	TRBV7-9	TRBJ1-1	.	TRBD1